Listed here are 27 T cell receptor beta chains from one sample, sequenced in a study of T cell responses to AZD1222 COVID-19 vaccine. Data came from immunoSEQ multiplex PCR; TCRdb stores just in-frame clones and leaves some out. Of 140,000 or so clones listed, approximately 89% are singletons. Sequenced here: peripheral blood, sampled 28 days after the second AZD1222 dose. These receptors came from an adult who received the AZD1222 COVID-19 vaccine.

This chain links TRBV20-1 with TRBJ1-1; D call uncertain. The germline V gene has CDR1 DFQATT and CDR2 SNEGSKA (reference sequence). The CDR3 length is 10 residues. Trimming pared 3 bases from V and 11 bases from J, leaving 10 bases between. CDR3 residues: CSARTGRAFF. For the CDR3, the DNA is TGCAGTGCTAGGACCGGACGGGCTTTCTTT.

CDR3 nucleotides: TGCGCCAGCAGCTTGGACGCAGATACGCAGTATTTT. Its translation is CASSLDADTQYF. This chain joins TRBV5-1 and TRBJ2-3; D is undetermined. V lost 0 bases and J lost 4, with 3 bases in between. CDR3 length: 12 amino acids. Germline CDR1 is SGHRS and CDR2 is YFSETQ.

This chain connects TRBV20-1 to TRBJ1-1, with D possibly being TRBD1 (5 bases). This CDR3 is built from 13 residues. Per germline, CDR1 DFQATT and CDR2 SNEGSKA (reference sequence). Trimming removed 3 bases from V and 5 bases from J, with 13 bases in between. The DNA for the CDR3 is TGCAGTGCTAGTGGGGGGGGTAAAACTGAAGCTTTCTTT. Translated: CSASGGGKTEAFF.

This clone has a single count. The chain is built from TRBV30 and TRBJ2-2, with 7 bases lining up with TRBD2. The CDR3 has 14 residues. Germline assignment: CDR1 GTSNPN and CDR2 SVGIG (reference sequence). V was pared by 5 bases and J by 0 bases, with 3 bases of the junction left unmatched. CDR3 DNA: TGTGCCTGGGGGGAGGGCCCGAACACCGGGGAGCTGTTTTTT. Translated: CAWGEGPNTGELFF. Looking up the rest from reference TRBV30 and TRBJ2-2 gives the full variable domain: SQTIHQWPATLVQPVGSPLSLECTVEGTSNPNLYWYRQAAGRGLQLLFYSVGIGQISSEVPQNLSASRPQDRQFILSSKKLLLSDSGFYLCAWGEGPNTGELFFGEGSRLTVL.

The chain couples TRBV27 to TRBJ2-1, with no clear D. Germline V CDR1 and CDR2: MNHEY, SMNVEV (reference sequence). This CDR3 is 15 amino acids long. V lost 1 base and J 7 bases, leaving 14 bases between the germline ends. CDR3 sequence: CASSLLGSSENEQFF. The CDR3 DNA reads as TGTGCCAGCAGTTTATTAGGATCATCGGAAAATGAGCAGTTCTTC.

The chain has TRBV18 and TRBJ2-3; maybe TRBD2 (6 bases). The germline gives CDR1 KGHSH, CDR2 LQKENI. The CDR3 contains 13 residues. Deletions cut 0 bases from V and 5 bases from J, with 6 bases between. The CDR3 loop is CASSPPGGDTQYF. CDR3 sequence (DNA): TGTGCCAGCTCACCACCGGGGGGAGATACGCAGTATTTT.

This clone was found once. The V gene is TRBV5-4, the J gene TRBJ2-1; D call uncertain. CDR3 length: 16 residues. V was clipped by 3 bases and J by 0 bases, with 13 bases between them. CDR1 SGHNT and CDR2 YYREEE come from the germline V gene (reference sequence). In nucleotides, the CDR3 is TGTGCCAGCAGCTCGCTCCACACGAGCTCCTACAATGAGCAGTTCTTC. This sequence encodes CASSSLHTSSYNEQFF.

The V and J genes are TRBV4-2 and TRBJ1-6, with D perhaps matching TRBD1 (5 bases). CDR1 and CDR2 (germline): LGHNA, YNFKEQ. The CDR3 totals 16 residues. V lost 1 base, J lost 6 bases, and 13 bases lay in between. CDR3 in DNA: TGTGCCAGCAGCCAAGGAGGCGGGACGGTTAATTCACCCCTCCACTTT. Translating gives CASSQGGGTVNSPLHF.

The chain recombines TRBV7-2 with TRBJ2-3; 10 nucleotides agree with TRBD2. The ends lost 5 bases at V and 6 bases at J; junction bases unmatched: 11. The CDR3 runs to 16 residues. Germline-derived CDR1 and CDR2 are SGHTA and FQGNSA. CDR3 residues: CASSKREGRELDTQYF. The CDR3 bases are TGTGCCAGCAGCAAGCGGGAGGGCCGTGAGTTGGATACGCAGTATTTT.

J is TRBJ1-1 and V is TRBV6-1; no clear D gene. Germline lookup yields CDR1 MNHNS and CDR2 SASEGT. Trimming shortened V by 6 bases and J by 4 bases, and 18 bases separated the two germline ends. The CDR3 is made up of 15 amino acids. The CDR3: CASRGMAIGVTEAFF. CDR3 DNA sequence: TGTGCCAGCAGGGGAATGGCCATCGGGGTCACTGAAGCTTTCTTT.

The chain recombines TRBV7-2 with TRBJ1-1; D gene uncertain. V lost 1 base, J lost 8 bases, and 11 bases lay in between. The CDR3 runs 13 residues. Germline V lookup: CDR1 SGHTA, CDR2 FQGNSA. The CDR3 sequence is CASSLGREREAFF. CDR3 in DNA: TGTGCCAGCAGCTTAGGGAGGGAGCGCGAAGCTTTCTTT. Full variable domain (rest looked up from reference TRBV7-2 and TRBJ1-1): GAGVSQSPSNKVTEKGKDVELRCDPISGHTALYWYRQSLGQGLEFLIYFQGNSAPDKSGLPSDRFSAERTGGSVSTLTIQRTQQEDSAVYLCASSLGREREAFFGQGTRLTVV.

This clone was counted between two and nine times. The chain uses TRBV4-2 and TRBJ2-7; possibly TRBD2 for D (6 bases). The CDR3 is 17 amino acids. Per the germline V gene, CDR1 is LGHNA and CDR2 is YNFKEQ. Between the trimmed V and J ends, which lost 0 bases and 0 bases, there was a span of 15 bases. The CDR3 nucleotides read TGTGCCAGCAGCCAAGATCTCGGCGGGGCCCCCTCCTACGAGCAGTACTTC. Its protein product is CASSQDLGGAPSYEQYF.

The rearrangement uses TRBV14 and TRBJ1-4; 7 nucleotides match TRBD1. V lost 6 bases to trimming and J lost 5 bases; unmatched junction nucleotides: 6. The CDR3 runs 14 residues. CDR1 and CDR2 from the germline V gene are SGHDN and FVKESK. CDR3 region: CASSQTGVNEKLFF. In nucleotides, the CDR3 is TGTGCCAGCAGTCAAACAGGGGTGAATGAAAAACTGTTTTTT.

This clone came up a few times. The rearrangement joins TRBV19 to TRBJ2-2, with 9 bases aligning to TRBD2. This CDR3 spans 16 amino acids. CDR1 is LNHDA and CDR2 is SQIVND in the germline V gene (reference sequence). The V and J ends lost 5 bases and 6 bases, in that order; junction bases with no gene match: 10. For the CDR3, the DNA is TGTGCCAGTAGTGTCGGACTAGCGTTGGTTTCCGGGGAGCTGTTTTTT. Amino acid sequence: CASSVGLALVSGELFF.

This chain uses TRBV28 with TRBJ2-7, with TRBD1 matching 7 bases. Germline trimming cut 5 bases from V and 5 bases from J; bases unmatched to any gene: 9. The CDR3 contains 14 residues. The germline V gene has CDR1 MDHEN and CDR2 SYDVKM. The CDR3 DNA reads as TGTGCCAGCAGTCCGGGACAGTCGATAAACGAGCAGTACTTC. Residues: CASSPGQSINEQYF.

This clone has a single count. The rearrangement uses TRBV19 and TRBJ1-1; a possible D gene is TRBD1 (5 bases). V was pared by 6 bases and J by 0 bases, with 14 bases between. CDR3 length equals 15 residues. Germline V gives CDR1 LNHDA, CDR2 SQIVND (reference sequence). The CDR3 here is CASSTSRVVNTEAFF. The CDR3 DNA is TGTGCCAGTAGCACATCCAGGGTGGTGAACACTGAAGCTTTCTTT.

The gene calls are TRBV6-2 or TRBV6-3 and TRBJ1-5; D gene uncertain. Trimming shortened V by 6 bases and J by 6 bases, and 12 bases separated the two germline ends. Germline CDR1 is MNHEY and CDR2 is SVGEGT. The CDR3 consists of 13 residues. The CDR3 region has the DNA TGTGCCAGCAGCCGGGTCGCAATTCAGCCCCAGCATTTT. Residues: CASSRVAIQPQHF.

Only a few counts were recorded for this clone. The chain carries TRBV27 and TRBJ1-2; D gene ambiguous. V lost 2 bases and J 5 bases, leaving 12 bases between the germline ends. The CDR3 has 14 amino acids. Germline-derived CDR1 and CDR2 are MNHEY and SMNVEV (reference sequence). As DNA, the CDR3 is TGTGCCAGCAGTTTAGCCCGCTTGGGGTATGGCTACACCTTC. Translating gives CASSLARLGYGYTF.

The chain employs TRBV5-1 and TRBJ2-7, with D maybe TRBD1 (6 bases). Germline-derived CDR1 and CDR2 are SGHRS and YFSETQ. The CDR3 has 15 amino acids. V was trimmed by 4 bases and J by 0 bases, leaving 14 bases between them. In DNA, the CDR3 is TGCGCCAGCAGCCAGGACGGACAGTACTCCTACGAGCAGTACTTC. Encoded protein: CASSQDGQYSYEQYF.

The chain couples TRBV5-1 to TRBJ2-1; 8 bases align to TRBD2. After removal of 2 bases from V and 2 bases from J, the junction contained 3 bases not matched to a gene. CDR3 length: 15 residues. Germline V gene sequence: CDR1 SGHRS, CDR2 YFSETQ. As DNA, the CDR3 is TGCGCCAGCAGCTTACAGCGGGGGACCTACAATGAGCAGTTCTTC. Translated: CASSLQRGTYNEQFF.

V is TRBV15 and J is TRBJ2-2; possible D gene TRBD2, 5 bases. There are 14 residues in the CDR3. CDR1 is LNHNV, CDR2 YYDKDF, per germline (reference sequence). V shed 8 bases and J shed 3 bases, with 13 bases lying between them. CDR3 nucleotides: TGTGCCACCTCCGTTTGGCGGGACACCGGGGAGCTGTTTTTT. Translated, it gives CATSVWRDTGELFF.

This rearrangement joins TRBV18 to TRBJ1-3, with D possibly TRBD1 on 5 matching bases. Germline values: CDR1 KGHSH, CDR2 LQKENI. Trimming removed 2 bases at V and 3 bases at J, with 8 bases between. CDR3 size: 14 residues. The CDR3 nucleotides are TGTGCCAGCTCACCAAGGGACGGTGGAAACACCATATATTTT. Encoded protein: CASSPRDGGNTIYF.

The CDR3 is CASSRDRTHEQYF. The CDR3 nucleotides are TGTGCCAGCAGCCGGGACAGGACCCACGAGCAGTACTTC. The V call is TRBV2, the J call TRBJ2-7, with 8 bases fitting TRBD1. Looked up from germline, CDR1 is SNHLY and CDR2 is FYNNEI. This CDR3 is 13 amino acids long. The V and J ends lost 6 bases and 5 bases, in that order; junction bases with no gene match: 6.

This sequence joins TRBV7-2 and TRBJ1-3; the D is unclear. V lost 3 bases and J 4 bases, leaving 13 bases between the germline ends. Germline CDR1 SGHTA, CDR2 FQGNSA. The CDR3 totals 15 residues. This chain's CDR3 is CASSFSGSWGNTIYF. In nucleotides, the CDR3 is TGTGCCAGCAGCTTCTCGGGGAGTTGGGGAAACACCATATATTTT. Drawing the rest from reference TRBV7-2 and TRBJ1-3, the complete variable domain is GAGVSQSPSNKVTEKGKDVELRCDPISGHTALYWYRQSLGQGLEFLIYFQGNSAPDKSGLPSDRFSAERTGGSVSTLTIQRTQQEDSAVYLCASSFSGSWGNTIYFGEGSWLTVV.

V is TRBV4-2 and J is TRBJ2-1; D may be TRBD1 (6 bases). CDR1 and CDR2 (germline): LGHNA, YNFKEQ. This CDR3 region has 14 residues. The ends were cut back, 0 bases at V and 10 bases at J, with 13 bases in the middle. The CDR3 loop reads CASSQEVPGVEQFF. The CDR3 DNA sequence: TGTGCCAGCAGCCAAGAGGTCCCAGGGGTCGAGCAGTTCTTC.

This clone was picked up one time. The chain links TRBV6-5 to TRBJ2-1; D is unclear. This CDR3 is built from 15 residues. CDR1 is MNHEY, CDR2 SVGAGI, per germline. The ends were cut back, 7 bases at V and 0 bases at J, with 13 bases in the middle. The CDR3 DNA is TGTGCCAGCAAACCGCGCCCGGACTCCTACAATGAGCAGTTCTTC. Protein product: CASKPRPDSYNEQFF.

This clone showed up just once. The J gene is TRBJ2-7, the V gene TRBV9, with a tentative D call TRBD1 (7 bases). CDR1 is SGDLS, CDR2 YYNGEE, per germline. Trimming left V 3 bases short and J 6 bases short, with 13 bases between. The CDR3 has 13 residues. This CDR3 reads CASSGQGGREQYF. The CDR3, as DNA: TGTGCCAGCAGCGGGCAGGGGGGTCGCGAGCAGTACTTC.